The 20 T cell receptor beta chains below were found in one sample sequenced in a study of OX40 agonist ivuxolimab in advanced cancers. Measured with immunoSEQ multiplex PCR; TCRdb has only the in-frame clones, and not every one. The sample contains about 19,000 clones, 75% to 85% of which appear only once. The sequencing here drew on CD4+ or CD8+ T cells sorted from blood, taken in a trial of the OX40 agonist ivuxolimab. These receptors were obtained from an adult with an advanced solid tumor such as melanoma, head and neck, liver or kidney cancer.

The chain recombines TRBV7-2 with TRBJ2-1; TRBD2 matches 13 bases. The V and J ends lost 4 bases and 8 bases, in that order; junction bases with no gene match: 5. Germline CDR1 is SGHTA and CDR2 is FQGNSA. This CDR3 has 15 residues. The CDR3 DNA sequence: TGTGCCAGCAGCTCCACTAGCGGGGGGGCTGATGAGCAGTTCTTC. Translated, it gives CASSSTSGGADEQFF.

This chain links TRBV9 with TRBJ1-4; 7 bases line up with TRBD1. The germline gives CDR1 SGDLS, CDR2 YYNGEE. Trimming cost V 4 bases and J 2 bases; bases outside gene matches: 2. CDR3 length: 14 residues. The CDR3 reads CASSTGVTNEKLFF. CDR3 coding DNA: TGTGCCAGCAGCACAGGGGTGACTAATGAAAAACTGTTTTTT.

The chain carries TRBV5-1 and TRBJ2-5, with 10 bases that match TRBD2. Germline CDR1 SGHRS, CDR2 YFSETQ. The trim removed 0 bases at V and 4 bases at J, leaving 6 bases unmatched. The CDR3 spans 16 residues. The CDR3 reads CASSLGPAGGLETQYF. DNA of the CDR3: TGCGCCAGCAGCTTGGGTCCAGCGGGGGGGCTAGAGACCCAGTACTTC.

This clone was observed once. The gene calls are TRBV28 and TRBJ2-2, with 11 positions matching TRBD1. CDR1 and CDR2 (germline): MDHEN, SYDVKM. The ends lost 7 bases at V and 6 bases at J; junction bases unmatched: 13. This CDR3 region has 17 residues. The CDR3 here is CASTTLSWTGGAGELFF. The CDR3, as DNA: TGTGCCAGCACCACCCTATCGTGGACAGGGGGCGCCGGGGAGCTGTTTTTT.

CDR3 nucleotide sequence: TGCAGCGTTGAAGACGGCCAGGGGAATGGCTACACCTTC. Translating gives CSVEDGQGNGYTF. The V call is TRBV29-1, the J call TRBJ1-2, with a possible D match to TRBD1 (6 bases). The CDR3 contains 13 residues. Germline V gene sequence: CDR1 SQVTM, CDR2 ANQGSEA. V was shortened by 0 bases and J by 6 bases, with 11 bases between the two germline ends.

This clone was picked up a small number of times. The V and J genes are TRBV28 and TRBJ2-2, with D possibly matching TRBD2 (6 bases). Germline V gene data show CDR1 as MDHEN and CDR2 as SYDVKM. The CDR3 contains 19 residues. V dropped 6 bases and J dropped 0 bases, with 23 bases sitting between them. The CDR3 loop reads CASSIPSATRVSNTGELFF. CDR3 nucleotide sequence: TGTGCCAGCAGCATACCTAGCGCGACCAGAGTTTCGAACACCGGGGAGCTGTTTTTT.

This clone ranks as medium-sized. The V call is TRBV7-9, the J call TRBJ1-1; no clear D. V lost 1 base to trimming and J lost 1 base, with 10 bases between them. CDR1 is SEHNR and CDR2 is FQNEAQ in the germline V gene (reference sequence). The CDR3 is 15 residues long. Here the CDR3 reads CASSLGGPRNTEAFF. The CDR3, as DNA: TGTGCCAGCAGCTTAGGCGGACCCCGGAACACTGAAGCTTTCTTT.

V and J are TRBV7-7 and TRBJ2-7; 9 nucleotides agree with TRBD2. The CDR3 is 17 residues long. Germline CDR1 SSHAT, CDR2 FNYEAQ (reference sequence). V was pared by 2 bases and J by 4 bases, with 12 bases of the junction left unmatched. The CDR3 DNA follows: TGTGCCAGCAGCTTATACTCGGGCCTAGCGGGACCTTACGAGCAGTACTTC. Protein sequence: CASSLYSGLAGPYEQYF.

The V call is TRBV30, the J call TRBJ2-2; D is ambiguous. Looked up from germline, CDR1 is GTSNPN and CDR2 is SVGIG (reference sequence). Between the trimmed V and J ends, which lost 0 bases and 3 bases, there was a span of 8 bases. The CDR3 covers 14 residues. CDR3 coding DNA: TGTGCCTGGAGTGTGGCGTCATACACCGGGGAGCTGTTTTTT. It codes for CAWSVASYTGELFF. The full variable domain, completed using reference TRBV30 and TRBJ2-2, is SQTIHQWPATLVQPVGSPLSLECTVEGTSNPNLYWYRQAAGRGLQLLFYSVGIGQISSEVPQNLSASRPQDRQFILSSKKLLLSDSGFYLCAWSVASYTGELFFGEGSRLTVL.

The chain is built from TRBV5-4 and TRBJ1-3, with D tentatively TRBD1 (5 bases). Germline V gene lookup returns CDR1 SGHNT and CDR2 YYREEE (reference sequence). CDR3 length equals 15 residues. The V end was cut by 6 bases, the J end by 2 bases, with 15 bases between. The CDR3 DNA is TGTGCCAGCAAGGTGAGGGGAATTGCTGGAAACACCATATATTTT. Encoded protein: CASKVRGIAGNTIYF.

CDR3 loop: CASSPGQGNEQYF. CDR3 nucleotides: TGTGCCAGCAGTCCGGGACAGGGGAACGAGCAGTACTTC. This chain links TRBV6-5 with TRBJ2-7, with 10 bases fitting TRBD1. V lost 5 bases to trimming and J lost 5 bases; unmatched junction nucleotides: 3. This CDR3 comprises 13 residues. Germline V lookup: CDR1 MNHEY, CDR2 SVGAGI.

The V gene is TRBV28, the J gene TRBJ2-3; D ambiguous. The V gene's germline CDR1 is MDHEN and CDR2 SYDVKM. The ends were cut back, 11 bases at V and 6 bases at J, with 9 bases in the middle. This CDR3 is 10 amino acids long. CDR3 residues: CAVHSDTQYF. CDR3 bases: TGTGCCGTCCACTCCGATACGCAGTATTTT.

The chain combines TRBV7-9 with TRBJ2-5, with 9 bases fitting TRBD2. The tail of the sequence fits TRBJ2-7 better, so the J call may be wrong. This CDR3 contains 14 residues. Per germline, CDR1 SEHNR and CDR2 FQNEAQ (reference sequence). Here the CDR3 DNA reads TGTGCCAGCAGCGGCCCTAGCGGGGAATACGAGCAGTACTTC. Protein product: CASSGPSGEYEQYF.

The chain has TRBV30 and TRBJ1-2; TRBD1 matches 10 bases. The V gene's germline CDR1 is GTSNPN and CDR2 SVGIG (reference sequence). This CDR3 has 14 residues. After removal of 2 bases from V and 5 bases from J, the junction contained 5 bases not matched to a gene. The CDR3 loop is CAWSPTGGGYGYTF. As DNA, the CDR3 is TGTGCCTGGAGTCCGACAGGGGGCGGGTATGGCTACACCTTC.

This clone was seen more than once but under ten times. This sequence joins TRBV25-1 and TRBJ2-7, with 8 bases matching TRBD2. The ends lost 7 bases at V and 5 bases at J; junction bases unmatched: 19. The CDR3 has 17 amino acids. CDR1 and CDR2 from the germline V gene are MGHDK and SYGVNS. As DNA, the CDR3 is TGTGCCAGCACCCAAACCCCAGGGGCGGGAGGAAGTCACGAGCAGTACTTC. Translating it yields CASTQTPGAGGSHEQYF.

V is TRBV7-6 and J is TRBJ1-3, with 9 nucleotides matching TRBD1. Germline V lookup: CDR1 SGHVS, CDR2 FNYEAQ. V dropped 3 bases and J dropped 0; count of bases not matched to a gene: 15. The CDR3 extends over 20 amino acids. CDR3 bases: TGTGCCAGCAGCTTTCCCGGGACAGGGTCTACCTTTGGCTCTGGAAACACCATATATTTT. Protein product: CASSFPGTGSTFGSGNTIYF.

J is TRBJ2-7 and V is TRBV4-1; the D gene is possibly TRBD2 (6 bases). Germline V gives CDR1 MGHRA, CDR2 YSYEKL. Deletions cut 1 base from V and 3 bases from J, with 10 bases between. This CDR3 contains 14 residues. The CDR3 spells CASSQVAGSYEQYF. The CDR3 coding sequence is TGCGCCAGCAGCCAAGTTGCGGGGAGCTACGAGCAGTACTTC.

This clone appeared a single time. The chain employs TRBV5-1 and TRBJ2-7; possibly TRBD1 for D (6 bases). This CDR3 comprises 15 residues. Germline loops: CDR1 SGHRS, CDR2 YFSETQ. Trimming stripped 4 bases from V and 4 bases from J, with 18 bases between. The CDR3 loop reads CASSPSTGGEYEQYF. CDR3 sequence (DNA): TGCGCCAGCAGCCCCTCGACAGGTGGGGAATACGAGCAGTACTTC. Based on the CDR3 plus reference TRBV5-1 and TRBJ2-7, the full variable domain is KAGVTQTPRYLIKTRGQQVTLSCSPISGHRSVSWYQQTPGQGLQFLFEYFSETQRNKGNFPGRFSGRQFSNSRSEMNVSTLELGDSALYLCASSPSTGGEYEQYFGPGTRLTVT.

V gene TRBV11-2 combines with J gene TRBJ2-7; 11 bases are shared with TRBD1. The V segment lost 5 bases and the J segment 4 bases; nucleotides outside the gene matches: 13. From germline, CDR1 is SGHAT and CDR2 FQNNGV. The CDR3 spans 17 residues. CDR3 nucleotides: TGTGCCAGCAGCCAGAAATTTACGGACAGGGGGCAATACGAGCAGTACTTC. It yields the protein CASSQKFTDRGQYEQYF.

The chain joins TRBV28 to TRBJ1-1; possible D gene TRBD1, 5 bases. V was shortened by 6 bases and J by 8 bases, with 16 bases between the two germline ends. CDR3 size: 13 residues. Germline V lookup: CDR1 MDHEN, CDR2 SYDVKM. Written as DNA, the CDR3 is TGTGCCAGCAGCCCTATACCGGGACCGGAAGCTTTCTTT. This encodes CASSPIPGPEAFF.